These 26 T cell receptor beta chains share one sample of origin, sequenced in a study of vaccination and CD4 T cells after COVID-19. Sequenced with the Oncomine TCR Beta short-read assay was DNA taken from cultured CD4+ T cells. TCRdb recomputed calls from the PCR reads with MiXCR, one row per CDR3 protein. The data contain some 19,000 distinct CDR3 sequences, roughly 50% of them singletons. Indicated treatment: approximately 9-day PBMC culture with coronavirus spike peptide pools or control peptides (ViraFEST assay). Their antigen targets remain unknown. Sequencing was carried out using CD4+ T cells from blood, cultured in vitro. These receptors were obtained from a human donor who had recovered from COVID-19.

CDR3: CASRPQGEQPQHF. As DNA, the CDR3 is TGTGCCAGTAGGCCGCAGGGCGAGCAGCCCCAGCATTTT. The chain is built from TRBV19 and TRBJ1-5; D possibly corresponds to TRBD1 (5 bases). In germline, CDR1 is LNHDA, CDR2 SQIVND (reference sequence). V dropped 6 bases and J dropped 7 bases, with 13 bases sitting between them. The CDR3 has 13 residues.

V gene TRBV5-4 combines with J gene TRBJ1-1; possibly TRBD1 for D (5 bases). This CDR3 contains 14 residues. The germline CDR1 and CDR2 sequences are SGHNT and YYREEE (reference sequence). Trimming left V 5 bases short and J 5 bases short, with 16 bases between. The CDR3 loop reads CASSSSQGRTEAFF. The CDR3, as DNA: TGTGCCAGCAGTTCTTCTCAGGGTCGGACTGAAGCTTTCTTT.

The chain combines TRBV19 with TRBJ1-1, with 9 bases matching TRBD1. The CDR3 length is 15 residues. Trimming removed 4 bases from V and 4 bases from J; junction bases left unmatched: 7. Germline V gene sequence: CDR1 LNHDA, CDR2 SQIVND (reference sequence). For the CDR3, the DNA is TGTGCCAGTAGTACCTCCGGGACAGGGCCCACTGAAGCTTTCTTT. It is translated as CASSTSGTGPTEAFF.

This clonotype has only a few counts. The chain uses TRBV19 and TRBJ1-2; 8 bases line up with TRBD1. J was trimmed by 7 bases and V by 3 bases; bases with no gene match: 1. The CDR3 sequence is 12 residues long. Per the germline V gene, CDR1 is LNHDA and CDR2 is SQIVND (reference sequence). The CDR3 is CASSMTGAGYTF. CDR3 bases: TGTGCCAGTAGTATGACAGGGGCTGGCTACACCTTC.

J is TRBJ2-7 and V is TRBV11-2; the match to TRBD2 covers 11 bases. Per the germline V gene, CDR1 is SGHAT and CDR2 is FQNNGV. V dropped 5 bases and J dropped 4; count of bases not matched to a gene: 7. The CDR3 runs to 15 residues. The CDR3 bases are TGTGCCAGCAGCCTGGGACTAGCGGAGATGTACGAGCAGTACTTC. This translates into CASSLGLAEMYEQYF. Filled out from reference TRBV11-2 and TRBJ2-7, the complete variable domain reads EAGVAQSPRYKIIEKRQSVAFWCNPISGHATLYWYQQILGQGPKLLIQFQNNGVVDDSQLPKDRFSAERLKGVDSTLKIQPAKLEDSAVYLCASSLGLAEMYEQYFGPGTRLTVT.

This clonotype was detected only once. The V gene is TRBV2, the J gene TRBJ1-5; perhaps TRBD1 as D (6 bases). There are 15 residues in the CDR3. CDR1 is SNHLY and CDR2 is FYNNEI in the germline V gene. With 7 bases removed from V and 0 bases from J, the gap between germline ends came to 13 bases. The CDR3 here is CASTLDRNSNQPQHF. The CDR3 DNA sequence: TGTGCCAGCACTCTGGACAGAAATAGCAATCAGCCCCAGCATTTT.

This clonotype occurred a few times. V usage is TRBV20-1 and J usage is TRBJ2-3; TRBD2 aligns across 9 bases. CDR3 length: 14 amino acids. Germline V gene sequence: CDR1 DFQATT, CDR2 SNEGSKA (reference sequence). Trimming removed 4 bases from V and 1 base from J; junction bases left unmatched: 3. For the CDR3, the DNA is TGCAGTGCTACCCGACTAGCGGGCACAGATACGCAGTATTTT. The encoded protein is CSATRLAGTDTQYF.

The J gene is TRBJ2-3, the V gene TRBV5-1, with 9 nucleotides matching TRBD1. The V gene's germline CDR1 is SGHRS and CDR2 YFSETQ. The CDR3 is 17 amino acids. The trim removed 4 bases at V and 0 bases at J, leaving 9 bases unmatched. The CDR3 protein is CASSVGQGTSSTDTQYF. The CDR3 nucleotides read TGCGCCAGCAGCGTAGGACAGGGGACCTCTAGCACAGATACGCAGTATTTT.

This clonotype was detected a few times. CDR3 bases: TGTGCCAGCAGCTCCGGGACAGGGAACTATGGCTACACCTTC. It encodes CASSSGTGNYGYTF. The V gene is TRBV11-2, the J gene TRBJ1-2; 9 bases align to TRBD1. Trimming took 4 bases from V and 2 from J; bases not matched to a gene: 2. This CDR3 spans 14 amino acids. CDR1 is SGHAT, CDR2 FQNNGV, per germline.

The V gene is TRBV6-1, the J gene TRBJ2-2, with TRBD2 identical over 10 bases. Germline lookup yields CDR1 MNHNS and CDR2 SASEGT. This CDR3 has 15 amino acids. J gave up 2 bases and V 8 bases, and 5 bases lay outside the gene matches. For the CDR3, the DNA is TGTGCCAGCCAGACTAGCGGGTTTAACACCGGGGAGCTGTTTTTT. Its protein product is CASQTSGFNTGELFF.

The chain joins TRBV7-2 to TRBJ2-2; D might be TRBD2 (8 bases). CDR1 and CDR2 from the germline V gene are SGHTA and FQGNSA. Trimming took 5 bases from V and 4 from J, leaving 23 bases between them. The CDR3 contains 18 residues. The CDR3 nucleotides are TGTGCCAGCAGCACGGGGGGGAGGGGGCGTGTTAGCACCGGGGAGCTGTTTTTT. Protein sequence: CASSTGGRGRVSTGELFF.

This clonotype was counted between two and nine times. The V call is TRBV6-5, the J call TRBJ1-3, with a tentative D call TRBD1 (6 bases). CDR3 length equals 15 residues. V was cut by 0 bases and J by 4 bases, with 10 bases left in between. Germline V gives CDR1 MNHEY, CDR2 SVGAGI. As DNA, the CDR3 is TGTGCCAGCAGTTACTCCAGGGGCAGGGGAAACACCATATATTTT. It yields the protein CASSYSRGRGNTIYF.

The chain combines TRBV6-1 with TRBJ2-7; TRBD1 agrees at 7 bases. The CDR3 length is 14 residues. V was pared by 6 bases and J by 3 bases, with 8 bases of the junction left unmatched. CDR1 is MNHNS and CDR2 is SASEGT in the germline V gene. The CDR3 coding sequence is TGTGCCAGCAGCTCGACAGGGCTCGGCTACGAGCAGTACTTC. It yields the protein CASSSTGLGYEQYF.

Only a few counts were recorded for this clonotype. The chain is built from TRBV7-9 and TRBJ2-2, with D maybe TRBD1 (7 bases). The germline V gene has CDR1 SEHNR and CDR2 FQNEAQ (reference sequence). This CDR3 has 16 amino acids. Trimming removed 7 bases at V and 6 bases at J, with 21 bases between. CDR3 in DNA: TGTGCCAGCACCCTCAGGGGGGCCCAAGCGGCCGGGGAGCTGTTTTTT. Its protein product is CASTLRGAQAAGELFF.

Only a few counts were recorded for this clonotype. V and J are TRBV11-2 and TRBJ1-1, with 8 bases identical to TRBD1. Germline-derived CDR1 and CDR2 are SGHAT and FQNNGV. This CDR3 comprises 15 residues. The junction had 9 bases not matched to a gene; V was cut back by 4 bases and J by 5 bases. The CDR3 loop is CASSYPQGVRTEAFF. The CDR3 region has the DNA TGTGCCAGCAGCTATCCACAGGGGGTAAGGACTGAAGCTTTCTTT. Filled out from reference TRBV11-2 and TRBJ1-1, the complete variable domain reads EAGVAQSPRYKIIEKRQSVAFWCNPISGHATLYWYQQILGQGPKLLIQFQNNGVVDDSQLPKDRFSAERLKGVDSTLKIQPAKLEDSAVYLCASSYPQGVRTEAFFGQGTRLTVV.

The rearrangement links TRBV11-2 to TRBJ2-3, with D uncertain. The V gene lost 3 bases and the J gene lost 5 bases, with 15 bases spanning the gap. The CDR3 covers 15 residues. Germline V gives CDR1 SGHAT, CDR2 FQNNGV. CDR3: CASSFGRFPLDTQYF. The CDR3 bases are TGTGCCAGCAGCTTCGGGCGATTCCCGTTAGATACGCAGTATTTT.

The sample holds one count of this clonotype. The V gene is TRBV29-1, the J gene TRBJ2-3; a weak D match, TRBD1 (5 bases). Germline V gives CDR1 SQVTM, CDR2 ANQGSEA. Deletions cut 2 bases from V and 6 bases from J, with 15 bases between. The CDR3 consists of 14 residues. The CDR3 here is CSVELGPRRDTQYF. The CDR3 DNA is TGCAGCGTTGAACTGGGGCCCCGGCGTGATACGCAGTATTTT.

This rearrangement joins TRBV28 to TRBJ1-2; TRBD1 might be the D (6 bases). The CDR3 runs 15 residues. Germline values: CDR1 MDHEN, CDR2 SYDVKM. V lost 6 bases, J lost 12 bases, and 26 bases lay in between. CDR3 coding DNA: TGTGCCAGCAGCCCCCCGACAGGCCCCTTGAGTATGGACACCTTC. Protein sequence: CASSPPTGPLSMDTF.

The chain combines TRBV2 with TRBJ2-2; 9 nucleotides line up with TRBD1. The V segment lost 8 bases and the J segment 6 bases; nucleotides outside the gene matches: 7. The germline V gene encodes CDR1 SNHLY and CDR2 FYNNEI. This CDR3 is built from 14 residues. DNA for the CDR3: TGTGCCAGCGGCAGAACAGGGGGCCCCGGGGAGCTGTTTTTT. Encoded protein: CASGRTGGPGELFF. The full variable domain, in which reference TRBV2 and TRBJ2-2 provide the parts outside the CDR3, is EPEVTQTPSHQVTQMGQEVILRCVPISNHLYFYWYRQILGQKVEFLVSFYNNEISEKSEIFDDQFSVERPDGSNFTLKIRSTKLEDSAMYFCASGRTGGPGELFFGEGSRLTVL.

The V call is TRBV7-2, the J call TRBJ1-1; 8 nucleotides agree with TRBD1. The germline gives CDR1 SGHTA, CDR2 FQGNSA. This CDR3 spans 18 amino acids. The J segment lost 4 bases and the V segment lost 5 bases, leaving 18 bases of the junction unmatched. CDR3 protein: CASSQDPISRGLGTEAFF. The CDR3 DNA follows: TGTGCCAGCAGCCAAGACCCAATTTCCAGGGGGCTGGGCACTGAAGCTTTCTTT.

This CDR3 reads CSASPTGGNYGYTF. The CDR3 coding sequence is TGCAGTGCTAGCCCTACAGGGGGCAACTATGGCTACACCTTC. The rearrangement joins TRBV20-1 to TRBJ1-2, with 9 bases fitting TRBD1. There are 14 residues in the CDR3. V was clipped by 3 bases and J by 2 bases; unmatched bases: 4. Looked up from germline, CDR1 is DFQATT and CDR2 is SNEGSKA (reference sequence).

The V and J genes are TRBV12-3 or TRBV12-4 and TRBJ2-7; 7 bases agree with TRBD1. The CDR3 consists of 14 residues. After removal of 3 bases from V and 3 bases from J, the junction contained 5 bases not matched to a gene. The CDR3 region is CASSFRQGHYEQYF. In DNA, the CDR3 is TGTGCCAGCAGTTTTCGACAGGGCCACTACGAGCAGTACTTC.

The rearrangement joins TRBV5-1 to TRBJ2-1, with D maybe TRBD1 (5 bases). The length of the CDR3 is 16 residues. Germline V gene lookup returns CDR1 SGHRS and CDR2 YFSETQ. With 4 bases removed from V and 3 bases from J, the gap between germline ends came to 17 bases. For the CDR3, the DNA is TGCGCCAGCAGCGCCGCAGGGCTACCAAACTACAATGAGCAGTTCTTC. It codes for CASSAAGLPNYNEQFF.

The rearrangement links TRBV10-3 to TRBJ2-1; 10 positions agree with TRBD1. Looked up from germline, CDR1 is ENHRY and CDR2 is SYGVKD. The CDR3 covers 14 residues. The trim removed 6 bases at V and 2 bases at J, leaving 1 base unmatched. This CDR3 is CAIRGQGAYNEQFF. CDR3 DNA sequence: TGTGCCATCAGAGGACAGGGGGCCTACAATGAGCAGTTCTTC.

This clonotype was picked up a small number of times. One end of the junction fails to match germline, which may point to a read error. The rearrangement uses TRBV7-2 and TRBJ2-2, with D perhaps TRBD2 (7 bases). CDR1 and CDR2 (germline): SGHTA, FQGNSA. CDR3 length: 15 residues. CDR3 nucleotide sequence: TGCGCCAGCAGCCAGAACAAGGGGGGGGAGGTCCAGCTGTTTTTT. Encoded protein: CASSQNKGGEVQLFF.

The chain employs TRBV21-1 and TRBJ1-2; TRBD1 is the table's D call and was not checked against the DNA. TRBV21-1 is a documented pseudogene. This CDR3 has 16 amino acids. DNA for the CDR3: TGTGCCAGCAGCAAAGCTTCCCCTAGGGAGAACTATGGCTACACCTTC. This sequence encodes CASSKASPRENYGYTF.